A selection of T cell receptor beta chains follows, all from one sample in a study of Ad26.COV2.S vaccination and SARS-CoV-2 variants. The assay was immunoSEQ multiplex PCR, and TCRdb's table has in-frame clones only and misses some. The sample carries around 240,000 clones, around 87% recorded once. The specimen comprised peripheral blood, sampled in a trial of Ad26.COV2.S vaccine versus placebo. Every receptor here comes from a person aged 18-65 years who received the Ad26.COV2.S COVID-19 vaccine or a placebo. Each CDR3 is given with its conserved first and last residue. Each record gives: clone size, V gene, J gene, D gene, CDR3 DNA, CDR3 protein. D genes are given only for firm matches. The size of a clone is reported for some rows only, either as once, few or many, or as a class for expanded clones.

size: -
V: TRBV5-8
J: TRBJ1-1
D: -
DNA: TGTGCCAGCAGCTATCGAACCACTGAAGCTTTCTTT
CDR3: CASSYRTTEAFF

size: -
V: TRBV4-2
J: TRBJ1-2
D: -
DNA: TGTGCCAGCAGCCAAGAAGCAGGGGCCTCCGGCTATGGCTACACCTTC
CDR3: CASSQEAGASGYGYTF

size: -
V: TRBV28
J: TRBJ1-3
D: -
DNA: TGTGCCACCGCCCGGACTGAGCACGGAAACACCATATATTTT
CDR3: CATARTEHGNTIYF

size: -
V: TRBV6-5
J: TRBJ2-2
D: -
DNA: TGTGCCAGCAGCCCCCTGGGAACCGGGGAGCTGTTTTTT
CDR3: CASSPLGTGELFF

size: -
V: TRBV4-1
J: TRBJ2-1
D: TRBD1
DNA: TGCGCCAGCAGCCACCCCGGGACAGCCGGCCCCCCTGAGCAGTTCTTC
CDR3: CASSHPGTAGPPEQFF

size: -
V: TRBV7-9
J: TRBJ2-6
D: TRBD1
DNA: TGTGCCATCATAGAGGGGGCCGGGGCCAACGTCCTGACTTTC
CDR3: CAIIEGAGANVLTF

size: -
V: TRBV6-5
J: TRBJ2-3
D: TRBD1
DNA: TGTGCCAGCAGTTTTCCCGGGACAGGGGGCACAGATACGCAGTATTTT
CDR3: CASSFPGTGGTDTQYF

size: -
V: TRBV3-1/TRBV3-2
J: TRBJ1-1
D: -
DNA: TGTGCCAGCAGCCATCGAGGCTCCCCCTCCGTTGCTTTCTTT
CDR3: CASSHRGSPSVAFF

size: -
V: TRBV6-1
J: TRBJ1-5
D: TRBD1
DNA: TGTGCCAGCAGTGAACAGACAGGGGGCAATCAGCCCCAGCATTTT
CDR3: CASSEQTGGNQPQHF

size: -
V: TRBV7-8
J: TRBJ2-1
D: TRBD1
DNA: TGTGCCAGCAGCAAGTCACAGGGGGCTGACAATGAGCAGTTCTTC
CDR3: CASSKSQGADNEQFF

size: -
V: TRBV29-1
J: TRBJ2-1
D: TRBD1
DNA: TGCAGCGCCGGGACAGGGAGCCGGTCTCCATTCGGGGAGCAGTTCTTC
CDR3: CSAGTGSRSPFGEQFF

size: -
V: TRBV6-5
J: TRBJ2-3
D: TRBD2
DNA: TGTGCCAGCAGTTACCTCGGGGGGTATACAGATACGCAGTATTTT
CDR3: CASSYLGGYTDTQYF

size: -
V: TRBV5-5
J: TRBJ2-3
D: TRBD2
DNA: TGTGCCAGCAGCTCGCTCGGGGACTACCTAAGCACAGATACGCAGTATTTT
CDR3: CASSSLGDYLSTDTQYF

size: once
V: TRBV4-1
J: TRBJ2-6
D: -
DNA: TGCGCCAGCAGCCAAGATGTTGACGGTGCTGGGGCCAACGTCCTGACTTTC
CDR3: CASSQDVDGAGANVLTF

size: -
V: TRBV28
J: TRBJ1-2
D: -
DNA: TGTGCCAGCAGTCCCTCCGGTGTCAGGACGACCTATGGCTACACCTTC
CDR3: CASSPSGVRTTYGYTF

size: -
V: TRBV3-1/TRBV3-2
J: TRBJ2-1
D: -
DNA: TGTGCCAGCAGCCCCCTCCGATCGGGTGAGCAGTTCTTC
CDR3: CASSPLRSGEQFF

size: -
V: TRBV6-2/TRBV6-3
J: TRBJ1-6
D: TRBD1
DNA: TGTGCCAGCAGCGACGACAGGGTTTTAGATTGGGATTCACCCCTCCACTTT
CDR3: CASSDDRVLDWDSPLHF